This T cell receptor beta chain is drawn from a study of blood T cell repertoires in COVID-19. Study summary: The samples span acute and convalescent COVID-19 from the United States, Italy and Spain. PBMCs, B-cell-depleted T cells, or T cells provided the cDNA or gDNA that made up the material.

Recovered status applied to Cohort 3 donors who had two consecutive negative PCRs. It also applied to those with clearance or with symptom resolution. V was pared by 4 bases and J by 3 bases, with 13 bases between. From germline, CDR1 is SGHDN and CDR2 FVKESK. The CDR3 is 14 residues long. Profiling relied on immunoSEQ multiplex PCR, and the TCRdb table lists in-frame clones only, not all of them. Of roughly 320,000 clones listed, under 90% are singletons. The chain combines TRBV14 with TRBJ2-7; possible D gene TRBD1, 5 bases. The clonotype was recovered from a man aged 25 to 45 who had recovered from COVID-19. What was sequenced was PBMCs or T cells enriched from blood (not recorded which). This CDR3 reads CASSRQGADYEQYF. The CDR3 DNA follows: TGTGCCAGCAGCCGTCAAGGGGCGGACTACGAGCAGTACTTC.